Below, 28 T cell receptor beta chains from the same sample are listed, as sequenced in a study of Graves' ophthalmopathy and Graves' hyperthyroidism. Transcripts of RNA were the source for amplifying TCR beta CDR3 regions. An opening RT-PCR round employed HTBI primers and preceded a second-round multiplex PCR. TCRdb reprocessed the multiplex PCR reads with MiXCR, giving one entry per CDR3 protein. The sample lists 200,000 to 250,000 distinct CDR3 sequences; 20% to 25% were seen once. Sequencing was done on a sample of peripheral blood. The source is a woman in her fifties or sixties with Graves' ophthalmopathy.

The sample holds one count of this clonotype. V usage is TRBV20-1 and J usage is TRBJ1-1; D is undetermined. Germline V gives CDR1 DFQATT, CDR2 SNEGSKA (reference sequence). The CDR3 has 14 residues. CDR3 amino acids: CRATRDLLNTEAFF. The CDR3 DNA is TGCAGAGCGACGCGAGATCTCCTGAACACTGAAGCTTTCTTT.

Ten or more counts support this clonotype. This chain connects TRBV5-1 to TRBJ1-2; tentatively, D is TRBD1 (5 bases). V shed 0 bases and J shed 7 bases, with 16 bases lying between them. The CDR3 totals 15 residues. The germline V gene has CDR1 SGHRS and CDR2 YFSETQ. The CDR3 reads CASSLDGTPLIGYTF. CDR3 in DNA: TGCGCCAGCAGCTTGGACGGGACGCCGCTTATTGGCTACACCTTC.

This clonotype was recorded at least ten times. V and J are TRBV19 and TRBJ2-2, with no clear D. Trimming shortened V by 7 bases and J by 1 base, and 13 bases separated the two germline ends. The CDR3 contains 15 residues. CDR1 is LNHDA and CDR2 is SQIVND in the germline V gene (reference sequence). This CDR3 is CASTIWAGNTGELFF. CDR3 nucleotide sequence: TGTGCCAGTACCATCTGGGCAGGGAACACCGGGGAGCTGTTTTTT.

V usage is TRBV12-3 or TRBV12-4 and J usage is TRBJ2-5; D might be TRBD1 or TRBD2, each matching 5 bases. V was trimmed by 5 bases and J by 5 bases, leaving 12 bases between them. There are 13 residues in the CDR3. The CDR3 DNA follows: TGTGCCAGCAGTGCAGACGGGACGGAGACCCAGTACTTC. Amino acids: CASSADGTETQYF.

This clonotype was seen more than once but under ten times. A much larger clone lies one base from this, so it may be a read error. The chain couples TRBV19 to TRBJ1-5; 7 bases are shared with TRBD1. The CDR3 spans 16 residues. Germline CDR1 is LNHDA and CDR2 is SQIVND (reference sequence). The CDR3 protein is CASSDQGVVSDQPQHF. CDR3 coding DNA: TGTGCCAGTAGTGATCAGGGGGTTGTTAGCGATCAGCCCCAGCATTTT.

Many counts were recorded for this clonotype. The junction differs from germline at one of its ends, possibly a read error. The CDR3 loop is CASSLDRTKGETQYF. CDR3 bases: TGTGCTAGCAGCCTCGACAGGACCAAGGGGGAGACCCAGTACTTC. The chain is built from TRBV7-7 and TRBJ2-5, with D maybe TRBD1 (6 bases). Germline CDR1 reads SSHAT; CDR2 reads FNYEAQ (reference sequence). CDR3 length: 15 amino acids. Using reference TRBV7-7 and TRBJ2-5 for the parts outside the CDR3, the full variable domain is GAGVSQSPRYKVTKRGQDVTLRCDPISSHATLYWYQQALGQGPEFLTYFNYEAQPDKSGLPSDRFSAERPEGSISTLTIQRTEQRDSAMYRCASSLDRTKGETQYFGPGTRLLVL.

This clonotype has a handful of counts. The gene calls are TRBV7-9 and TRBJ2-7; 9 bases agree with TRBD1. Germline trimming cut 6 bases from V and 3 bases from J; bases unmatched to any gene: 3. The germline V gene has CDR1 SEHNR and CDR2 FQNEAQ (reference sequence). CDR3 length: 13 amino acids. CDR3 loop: CASRMTGGYEQYF. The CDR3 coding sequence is TGTGCCAGCAGGATGACAGGGGGCTACGAGCAGTACTTC.

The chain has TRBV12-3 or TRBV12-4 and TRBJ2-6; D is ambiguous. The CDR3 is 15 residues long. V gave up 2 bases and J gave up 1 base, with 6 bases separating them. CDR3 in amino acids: CASSLTGSGANVLTF. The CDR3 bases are TGTGCCAGCAGTTTAACTGGGTCTGGGGCCAACGTCCTGACTTTC.

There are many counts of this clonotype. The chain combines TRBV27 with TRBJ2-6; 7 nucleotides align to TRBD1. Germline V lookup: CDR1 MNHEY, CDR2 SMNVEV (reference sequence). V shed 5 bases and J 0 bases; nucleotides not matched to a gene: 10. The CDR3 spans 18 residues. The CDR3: CASSLGQEFSSGANVLTF. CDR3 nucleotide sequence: TGTGCCAGCAGTCTCGGACAGGAATTTAGCTCTGGGGCCAACGTCCTGACTTTC. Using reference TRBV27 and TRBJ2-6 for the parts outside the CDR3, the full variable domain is EAQVTQNPRYLITVTGKKLTVTCSQNMNHEYMSWYRQDPGLGLRQIYYSMNVEVTDKGDVPEGYKVSRKEKRNFPLILESPSPNQTSLYFCASSLGQEFSSGANVLTFGAGSRLTVL.

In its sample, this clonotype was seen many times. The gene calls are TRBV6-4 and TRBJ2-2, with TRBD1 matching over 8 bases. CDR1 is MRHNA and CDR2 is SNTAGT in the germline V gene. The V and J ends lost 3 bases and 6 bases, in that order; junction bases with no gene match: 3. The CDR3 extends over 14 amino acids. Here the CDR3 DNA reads TGTGCCAGCAGTGAAGGACAGGGCCCCGGGGAGCTGTTTTTT. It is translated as CASSEGQGPGELFF.

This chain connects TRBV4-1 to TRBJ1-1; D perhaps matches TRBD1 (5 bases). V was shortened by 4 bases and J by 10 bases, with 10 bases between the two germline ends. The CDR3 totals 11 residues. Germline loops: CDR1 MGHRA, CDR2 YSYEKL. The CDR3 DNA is TGCGCCAGCAGCCCAGGGCAGCGAGCTTTCTTT. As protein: CASSPGQRAFF.

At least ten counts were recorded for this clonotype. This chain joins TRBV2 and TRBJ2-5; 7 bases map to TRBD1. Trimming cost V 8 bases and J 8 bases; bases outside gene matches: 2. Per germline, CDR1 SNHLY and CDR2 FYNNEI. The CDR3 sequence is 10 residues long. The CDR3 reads CASRGGTQYF. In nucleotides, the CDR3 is TGTGCCAGCCGAGGGGGCACCCAGTACTTC. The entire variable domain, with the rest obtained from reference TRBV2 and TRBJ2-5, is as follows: EPEVTQTPSHQVTQMGQEVILRCVPISNHLYFYWYRQILGQKVEFLVSFYNNEISEKSEIFDDQFSVERPDGSNFTLKIRSTKLEDSAMYFCASRGGTQYFGPGTRLLVL.

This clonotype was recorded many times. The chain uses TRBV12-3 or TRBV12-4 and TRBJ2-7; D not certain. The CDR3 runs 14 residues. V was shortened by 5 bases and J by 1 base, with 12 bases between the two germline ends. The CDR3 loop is CASSKKSASYEQYF. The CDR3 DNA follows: TGTGCCAGCAGTAAGAAGAGCGCATCCTACGAGCAGTACTTC.

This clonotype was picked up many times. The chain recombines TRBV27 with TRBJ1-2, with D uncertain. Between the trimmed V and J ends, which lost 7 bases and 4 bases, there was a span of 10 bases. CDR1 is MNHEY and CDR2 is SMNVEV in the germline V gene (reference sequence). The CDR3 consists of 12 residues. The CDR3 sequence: CASISGLYGYTF. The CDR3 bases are TGTGCCAGCATATCAGGCCTCTATGGCTACACCTTC.

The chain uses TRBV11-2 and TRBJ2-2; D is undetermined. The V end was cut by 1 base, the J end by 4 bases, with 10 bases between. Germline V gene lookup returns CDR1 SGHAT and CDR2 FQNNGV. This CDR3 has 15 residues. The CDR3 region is CASSLVSLTTGELFF. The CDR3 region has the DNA TGTGCCAGCAGCTTAGTTTCACTTACCACCGGGGAGCTGTTTTTT.

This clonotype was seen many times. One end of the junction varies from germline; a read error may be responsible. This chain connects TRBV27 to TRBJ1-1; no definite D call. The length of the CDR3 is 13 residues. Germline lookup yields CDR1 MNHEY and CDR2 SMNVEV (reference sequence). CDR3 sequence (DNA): TGTGTCAGCCAGCAATCGCAGCACACTGAAGCTTTCTTT. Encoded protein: CVSQQSQHTEAFF.

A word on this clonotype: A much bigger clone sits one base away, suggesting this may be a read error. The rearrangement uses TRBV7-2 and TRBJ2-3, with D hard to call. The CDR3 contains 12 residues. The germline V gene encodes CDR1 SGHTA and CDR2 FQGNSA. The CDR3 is CAGSFYTDTQYF. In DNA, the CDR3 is TGTGCCGGCAGCTTCTACACAGATACGCAGTATTTT.

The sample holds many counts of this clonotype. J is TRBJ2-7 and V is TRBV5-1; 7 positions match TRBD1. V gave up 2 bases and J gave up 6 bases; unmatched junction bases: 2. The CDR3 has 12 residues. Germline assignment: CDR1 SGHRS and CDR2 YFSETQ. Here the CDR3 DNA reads TGCGCCAGCAGCTTCGAGGGGGCCGAGCAGTACTTC. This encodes CASSFEGAEQYF.

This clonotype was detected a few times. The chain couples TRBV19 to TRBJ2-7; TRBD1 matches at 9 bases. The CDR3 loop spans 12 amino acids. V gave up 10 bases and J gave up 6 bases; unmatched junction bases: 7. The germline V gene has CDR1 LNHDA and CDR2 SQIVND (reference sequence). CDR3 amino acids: CATSDRGSEQYF. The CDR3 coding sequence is TGTGCCACCTCAGACAGGGGGAGCGAGCAGTACTTC.

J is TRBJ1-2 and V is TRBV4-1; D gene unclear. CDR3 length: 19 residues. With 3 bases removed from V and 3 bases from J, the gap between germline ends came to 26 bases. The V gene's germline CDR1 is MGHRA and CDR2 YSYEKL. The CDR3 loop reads CASSQREAQAVRPDYGYTF. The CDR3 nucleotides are TGCGCCAGCAGCCAGCGGGAGGCACAAGCTGTGCGACCTGACTATGGCTACACCTTC.

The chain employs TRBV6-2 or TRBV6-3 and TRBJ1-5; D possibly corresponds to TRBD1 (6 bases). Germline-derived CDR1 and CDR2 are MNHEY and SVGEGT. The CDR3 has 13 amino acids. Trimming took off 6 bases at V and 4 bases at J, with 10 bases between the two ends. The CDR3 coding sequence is TGTGCCAGCAGGCGGACAGATAATCAGCCCCAGCATTTT. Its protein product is CASRRTDNQPQHF.

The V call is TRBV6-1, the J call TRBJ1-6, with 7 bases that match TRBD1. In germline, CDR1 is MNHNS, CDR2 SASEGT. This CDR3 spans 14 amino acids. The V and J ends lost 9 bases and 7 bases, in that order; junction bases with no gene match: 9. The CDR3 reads CASESTGTNSPLHF. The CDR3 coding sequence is TGTGCCAGTGAATCGACAGGGACGAATTCACCCCTCCACTTT.

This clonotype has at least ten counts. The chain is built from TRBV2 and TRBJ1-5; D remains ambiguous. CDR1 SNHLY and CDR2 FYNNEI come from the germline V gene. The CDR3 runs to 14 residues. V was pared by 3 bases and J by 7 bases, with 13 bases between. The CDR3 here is CASSDGRIFQPQHF. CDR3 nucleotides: TGTGCCAGCAGTGACGGGCGCATCTTCCAGCCCCAGCATTTT.

CDR3 protein: CASSQVAGSLKETQYF. CDR3 DNA sequence: TGTGCCAGCAGCCAAGTAGCGGGGTCCTTAAAAGAGACCCAGTACTTC. The V call is TRBV12-3 or TRBV12-4, the J call TRBJ2-5; 8 bases agree with TRBD2. With 6 bases clipped from V and 3 bases from J, the junction kept 12 bases outside the gene matches. The CDR3 totals 16 residues.

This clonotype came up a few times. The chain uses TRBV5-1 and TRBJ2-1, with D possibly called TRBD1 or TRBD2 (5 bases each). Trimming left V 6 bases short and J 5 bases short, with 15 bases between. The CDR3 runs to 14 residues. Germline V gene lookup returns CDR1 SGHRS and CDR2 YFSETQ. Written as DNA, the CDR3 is TGCGCCAGCACCTGGGGGAGTTCGGACAATGAGCAGTTCTTC. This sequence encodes CASTWGSSDNEQFF.

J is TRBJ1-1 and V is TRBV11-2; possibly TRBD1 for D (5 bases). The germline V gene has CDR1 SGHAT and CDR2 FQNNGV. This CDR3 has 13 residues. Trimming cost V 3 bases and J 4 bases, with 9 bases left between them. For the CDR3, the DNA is TGTGCCAGCAGCTTTTTGGACACCACTGAAGCTTTCTTT. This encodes CASSFLDTTEAFF.

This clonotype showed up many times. DNA of the CDR3: TGCAGCGTTGAAGATCTGCACACTGAAGCTTTCTTT. This translates into CSVEDLHTEAFF. This chain connects TRBV29-1 to TRBJ1-1; D uncertain. Germline CDR1 SQVTM, CDR2 ANQGSEA. Deletions cut 0 bases from V and 3 bases from J, with 5 bases between. The CDR3 consists of 12 residues.

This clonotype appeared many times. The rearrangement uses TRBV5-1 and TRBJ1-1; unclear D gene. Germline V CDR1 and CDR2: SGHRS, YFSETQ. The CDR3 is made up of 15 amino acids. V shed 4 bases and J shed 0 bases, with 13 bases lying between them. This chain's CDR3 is CASSVGSLLNTEAFF. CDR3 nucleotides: TGCGCCAGCAGCGTGGGCTCGTTGTTGAACACTGAAGCTTTCTTT.